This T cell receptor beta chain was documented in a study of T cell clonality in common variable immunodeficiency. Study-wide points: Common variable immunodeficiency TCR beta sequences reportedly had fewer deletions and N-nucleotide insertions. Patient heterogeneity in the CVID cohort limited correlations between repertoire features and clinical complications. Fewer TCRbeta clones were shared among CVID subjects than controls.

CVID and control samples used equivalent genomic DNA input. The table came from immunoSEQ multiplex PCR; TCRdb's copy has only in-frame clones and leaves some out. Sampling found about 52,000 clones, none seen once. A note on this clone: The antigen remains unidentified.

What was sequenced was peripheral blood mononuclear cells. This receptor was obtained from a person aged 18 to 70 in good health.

This CDR3 is CASNLRQGNTEAFF. CDR3 DNA (partial): TGTGCCAGCAACTTACGACAGGGGAACACTGAA. The V and J genes are TRBV2 and TRBJ1-1; 7 bases are shared with TRBD1. The CDR3 end falls 3 residues outside the read, so it is completed with the germline J gene. V shed 7 bases and J 1 base; nucleotides not matched to a gene: 6. Germline-derived CDR1 and CDR2 are SNHLY and FYNNEI. The CDR3 totals 14 residues.